In its sample, the clone carrying this T cell receptor (beta chain) was seen a few times. The antigen remains undetermined. This sample is part of a study of beta chain features in type 1 diabetes. Overall study results and limits: Naive, central memory and regulatory TCRB repertoires appeared more similar among patients than healthy donors. Among patients with Type 1 diabetes, TCRB CDR3s were moderately but significantly shorter in every one of the four CD4+ subsets.

The authors sorted CD4+ naive, central memory, regulatory and stem cell-like memory cells via CD45RO/CCR7/CD25/CD127/CD95/CD27. The CDR3 spans 14 residues. The germline V and J ends were trimmed by 0 bases and 2 bases, with 7 bases remaining between them. Germline CDR1 reads SGHKS; CDR2 reads YYEKEE (reference sequence). Sequencing targeted expressed TCRB transcripts, as all isolated RNA had been reverse transcribed. The assay was immunoSEQ multiplex PCR, and TCRdb's table has in-frame clones only and misses some. The sample consists of 300,000 or so clones, around 8.5% of them appearing once. V usage is TRBV5-5 and J usage is TRBJ2-3; D is unresolved. The sequence came from a man aged 30 to 39 with type 1 diabetes. The sample taken for sequencing was central memory CD4+ T cells from blood. The CDR3 protein is CASSLEQPTDTQYF. The DNA for the CDR3 is TGTGCCAGCAGCTTGGAACAGCCCACAGATACGCAGTATTTT. Using reference TRBV5-5 and TRBJ2-3 for the parts outside the CDR3, the full variable domain is DAGVTQSPTHLIKTRGQQVTLRCSPISGHKSVSWYQQVLGQGPQFIFQYYEKEERGRGNFPDRFSARQFPNYSSELNVNALLLGDSALYLCASSLEQPTDTQYFGPGTRLTVL.